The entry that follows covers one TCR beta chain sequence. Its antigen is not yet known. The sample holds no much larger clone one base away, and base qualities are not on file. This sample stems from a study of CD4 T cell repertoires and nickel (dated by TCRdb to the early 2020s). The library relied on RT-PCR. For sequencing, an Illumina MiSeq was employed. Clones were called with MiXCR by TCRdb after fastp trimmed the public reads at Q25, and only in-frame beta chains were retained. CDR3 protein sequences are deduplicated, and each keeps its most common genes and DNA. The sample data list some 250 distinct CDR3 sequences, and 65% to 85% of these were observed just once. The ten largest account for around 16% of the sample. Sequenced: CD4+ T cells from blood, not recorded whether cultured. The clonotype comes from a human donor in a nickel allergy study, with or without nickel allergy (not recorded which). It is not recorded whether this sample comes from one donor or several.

This receptor has the CDR3 CSVERAGDRGYTF. The nucleotide sequence is TGCAGCGTTGAACGGGCAGGGGATCGAGGCTACACCTTC. Recombination joined TRBV29-1 with TRBJ1-2; perhaps TRBD1 is the D gene, with 6 bases matching. The germline ends are 15 bases apart after V is trimmed by 2 bases and J by 8 bases. Reading the germline V gene gives CDR1 SQVTM and CDR2 ANQGSEA. The CDR3 has 13 amino acids, counting the end cysteine and phenylalanine. Only the CDR3 portion is preserved as DNA: 39 bases, with reading frame beginning at the first base.